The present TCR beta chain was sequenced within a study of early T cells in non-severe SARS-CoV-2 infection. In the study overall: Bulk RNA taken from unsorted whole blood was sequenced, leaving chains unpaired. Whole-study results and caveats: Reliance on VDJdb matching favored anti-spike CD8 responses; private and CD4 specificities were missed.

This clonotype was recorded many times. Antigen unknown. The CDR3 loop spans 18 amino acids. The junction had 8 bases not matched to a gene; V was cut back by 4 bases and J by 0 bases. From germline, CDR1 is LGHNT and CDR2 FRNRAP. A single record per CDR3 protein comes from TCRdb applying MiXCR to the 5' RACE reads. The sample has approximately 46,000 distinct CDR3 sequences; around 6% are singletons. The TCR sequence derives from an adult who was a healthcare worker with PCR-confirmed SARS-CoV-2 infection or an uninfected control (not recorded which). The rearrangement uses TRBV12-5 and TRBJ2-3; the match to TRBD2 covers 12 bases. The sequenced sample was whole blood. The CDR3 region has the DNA TGTGCTAGTGGTTCGAAAGGACTAGCGGGAACTAGCACAGATACGCAGTATTTT. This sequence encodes CASGSKGLAGTSTDTQYF.